These T cell receptor beta chains were read from a single sample in a study of metastatic and nonmetastatic thyroid tumors. With MiXCR, TCRdb reprocessed the PCR reads. Of 15,000 to 20,000 clones listed, around a quarter are singletons. The sequenced sample consisted of blood. The receptors were sampled from a female donor with papillary thyroid cancer or a benign thyroid nodule (not recorded which). Some clones in this sample may be carry-over from other donors' samples. Each CDR3 is given with its conserved first and last residue. D genes are given only for firm matches. Where a row states a size, it is once, few, many or the class of an expanded clone; other rows omit it.

medium-sized	.	TRBV6-1	15	TRBJ2-7	TGTGCCAGCAGTCCCCGGGGGGCCAGGACCTACGAGCAGTACTTC	CASSPRGARTYEQYF
.	TRBD1	TRBV11-2	18	TRBJ1-5	TGTGCCAGCAGCTTAGAAGATGACAGGGAAGTCTATAATCAGCCCCAGCATTTT	CASSLEDDREVYNQPQHF
many	.	TRBV20-1	14	TRBJ1-4	TGCAGTGCTAGAGATCTGCACGTTAATGAAAAACTGTTTTTT	CSARDLHVNEKLFF
.	TRBD2	TRBV4-3	17	TRBJ2-3	TGCGCCAGCAGCCAAGCCCAGGGAGGGAGAACGTTGGATACGCAGTATTTT	CASSQAQGGRTLDTQYF
once	.	TRBV11-2	14	TRBJ2-7	TGTGCCAGCAGCTTTTCAGTCCTCCCCTACGAGCAGTACTTC	CASSFSVLPYEQYF
many	TRBD1	TRBV5-1	14	TRBJ2-2	TGCGCCGGCAACCCACGGACAGGAACCGGGGAGCTGTTTTTT	CAGNPRTGTGELFF
.	TRBD1	TRBV6-9	12	TRBJ1-5	TGTGCCAGAAGGACAGGGGAGCAGCCCCAGCATTTT	CARRTGEQPQHF
medium-sized	.	TRBV28	16	TRBJ1-6	TGTGCCAGCAGTTTATTGTCACCTGGATTCAATTCACCCCTCCACTTT	CASSLLSPGFNSPLHF
.	.	TRBV6-2/TRBV6-3	15	TRBJ1-5	TGTGCCAGCACCACGGCCCCCGAGGGGGGTCAGCCCCAGCATTTT	CASTTAPEGGQPQHF
.	.	TRBV11-1	16	TRBJ1-1	TGTGCCAGCAGCTTCCCTTGGGGGAACGGGAACACTGAAGCTTTCTTT	CASSFPWGNGNTEAFF
medium-sized	.	TRBV28	14	TRBJ2-1	TGTGCCAGCAGTTTACAGTCGGGTTACAATGAGCAGTTCTTC	CASSLQSGYNEQFF
few	.	TRBV6-1	14	TRBJ2-2	TGTGCCAGCAGTGTCGATGCGTTTTCCGGGGAGCTGTTTTTT	CASSVDAFSGELFF
.	.	TRBV7-2	15	TRBJ2-5	TGTGCCAGCAGCCCCAGGGGCGACTACCAAGAGACCAAGTACTTC	CASSPRGDYQETKYF
few	TRBD1	TRBV12-3/TRBV12-4	17	TRBJ1-4	TGTGCCAGCAGGCGCGGACAGGGAGTCTACGCTAATGAAAAACTGTTTTTT	CASRRGQGVYANEKLFF
.	TRBD2	TRBV2	17	TRBJ2-7	TGTGCCAGCGAGGGAACTAGCGGGAGACTGGTGAATGGCGATCAGTACTTC	CASEGTSGRLVNGDQYF
.	.	TRBV29-1	13	TRBJ1-1	TGCAGTTACAAGGGGGGCCAGGACACTGAAGCTTTCTTT	CSYKGGQDTEAFF
.	TRBD2	TRBV6-2/TRBV6-3	17	TRBJ2-5	TGTGCCAGCAGTTACGAAGGGAGGGACTGGACCAAAGAGACCCAGTACTTC	CASSYEGRDWTKETQYF
many	.	TRBV6-5	14	TRBJ2-7	TGTGCCAGCAGTTACCGGGAATGGAGTGACGAGCAGTACTTC	CASSYREWSDEQYF
.	.	TRBV10-3	14	TRBJ1-6	TGTGCCATCAGTGAGTCCGAAGTATATTCACCCCTCCATTTT	CAISESEVYSPLHF
few	TRBD1	TRBV20-1	14	TRBJ1-1	TGCTGTGCTAGCAGCGCGGACAGGGCCACTGAAGCTTTCTTT	CCASSADRATEAFF
medium-sized	TRBD1	TRBV20-1	14	TRBJ1-2	TGCAGTGCTACGACGACAGGGGCAAGAGGTGGCTACACCTTC	CSATTTGARGGYTF
.	.	TRBV11-1	13	TRBJ1-5	TGTGCCAGCAGCTTAGCGGCCGGGCAGCCCCAGCATTTT	CASSLAAGQPQHF
few	TRBD1	TRBV27	15	TRBJ2-7	TGTGCCAGCAGTCTATCAGGGGGCGCTCCCTACGAGCAGTACTTC	CASSLSGGAPYEQYF
few	.	TRBV6-2/TRBV6-3	14	TRBJ1-2	TGTGTCGGCAGTTACTCGCCAGCTAACTATGGCTACACATTC	CVGSYSPANYGYTF
.	TRBD2	TRBV7-6	17	TRBJ2-7	TGTGCCAGCAGCCCTAATGTGGCGGGAGGGTCCTCCTACGAGCAGTACTTC	CASSPNVAGGSSYEQYF
many	TRBD2	TRBV5-6	16	TRBJ2-7	TGTGCCAGCAGCCAAACAGGGACTAGCGGGAGGTACGAGCAGTACTTC	CASSQTGTSGRYEQYF
medium-sized	TRBD1	TRBV20-1	13	TRBJ1-1	TGCAGTGCTCGCCAAACAGGGGACTTTGGGGCTTTCTTT	CSARQTGDFGAFF
.	.	TRBV5-1	17	TRBJ1-1	TGCGCCAGCAGCTTGGCCCCCTTGGGGGCGGATGGCACTGAAGCTTTCTTT	CASSLAPLGADGTEAFF
few	TRBD1	TRBV28	18	TRBJ1-1	TGTGCCAGCAGTTTCCCCGCAGGGGGCCGTGCTGGGGGCACTGAAGCTTTCTTT	CASSFPAGGRAGGTEAFF
few	TRBD2	TRBV6-4	15	TRBJ2-1	TGTGCCAGCAGTCCCCTTAGCGGGAGGTCCGTAGAGCAGTTCTTC	CASSPLSGRSVEQFF
few	.	TRBV6-1	14	TRBJ2-7	TGTGCCAGCAGTGAACAGGACAGCGCCTACGAGCAGTACTTC	CASSEQDSAYEQYF
.	TRBD2	TRBV5-1	18	TRBJ2-7	TGCGCCAGCAGCTTAGGACTAGCGGGATCCCCGGGTTGGGCGGAGCAGTACTTC	CASSLGLAGSPGWAEQYF
.	.	TRBV20-1	15	TRBJ1-1	TGCAGTGCTAGAGACGGGACAAGCCTGAACACTGAAGCTTTCTTT	CSARDGTSLNTEAFF
medium-sized	.	TRBV6-1	15	TRBJ1-2	TGTGCCAGCAGTTTCACTGGGCAGGGGAACTATGGCTACACCTTC	CASSFTGQGNYGYTF
.	TRBD2	TRBV30	14	TRBJ2-3	TGTGCCTGGAGGAGAAGCGGGAGACCTGGGACGCAGTATTTT	CAWRRSGRPGTQYF
.	TRBD1	TRBV4-1	14	TRBJ2-5	TGCGCCAGCAGCCAGCCGGGACAGTTAGAGACCCAGTACTTT	CASSQPGQLETQYF